This T cell receptor (beta chain) was recorded in a study of cytomegalovirus exposure and HLA in healthy donors (dated by TCRdb to 2017 to 2019). Turning to the overall study: An earlier analysis of under 600 of the donors reported approximately 300 Gb of sequence data and around 120 million unique TCR beta sequences from 150 million to 200 million T cells. Of the roughly 400 genotyped donors, around 81% fell in the genetic ancestry cluster associated with self-reported Caucasian donors. Donor age, sex, ethnicity and CMV serostatus were compiled together with the repertoire data. In an earlier analysis of 500 to 650 of the donors, high-throughput TCR beta sequencing was used to judge whether each TCR beta V gene segment behaved as functional or pseudogenic. HLA typing included class I and class II loci at four-digit resolution. A separate validation cohort of approximately 120 different subjects was used in addition to the approximately 610-subject first cohort. Roughly 300 gigabases of sequencing data and around 80 million unique TCR sequences made up an early release that covered over 550 HLA-typed donors. Several DR-DQ haplotypes were treated as single units for association and clustering because of strong linkage in the cohort. In a later genetic analysis, genome-wide SNP genotypes for about three fifths of the roughly 670 donors were used, and that subset was treated as a discovery cohort. Among some 410 genotyped donors of the cohort, an average of around 240,000 unique TCR beta nucleotide sequences were sequenced per donor, about a sixth of them non-productive. Typing coverage varied by locus: about 629-630 donors for A, B, C, DRB1 and DQB1; approximately 560 for DQA1; about 570 for DPA1; more than 450 for DPB1. In a later analysis, previously published TCR beta repertoires from more than 500 donors were re-analyzed and high-resolution HLA genotyping was added so that TCR occurrence patterns could be studied. The study used immunosequencing to profile the T cell repertoires of approximately 630 subjects and linked those repertoires to cytomegalovirus serostatus. To predict cytomegalovirus infection status, the study combined high-throughput TCR immunosequencing, statistical association of individual TCRs with disease status, and machine learning. Every discovery cohort repertoire had been produced on one sequencing platform. Rather than drawing on any new phenotypic data, the later analysis identified candidate immune exposures from TCR beta sequences and the way those sequences occurred across donors. The study aimed to test whether signatures of past pathogen exposure could be identified by cataloging public T cell receptors. Results and caveats for the whole study, not just this receptor: Roughly uniform sequencing depth across donors was assumed in presence/absence analyses, although this assumption may not hold. A later genetic analysis associated a missense DCLRE1C variant with V-gene and J-gene trimming of TCR beta chains, and an independent cohort replicated the association. A later analysis found that TCR association rates varied across HLA loci, with DRB1 alleles showing the most associated TCRs and HLA-C alleles the fewest. The classifier was reported to diagnose cytomegalovirus status with high specificity and sensitivity in both the original and validation cohorts. A later analysis found that most CMV-associated TCR beta chains appeared HLA-restricted, with HLA associations seemingly driven largely by CMV exposure. According to a later analysis, parvovirus B19, influenza, CMV and Epstein-Barr virus appeared linked to several top co-occurrence clusters. Because counts were too low, more than 15 rarely observed V segments, including chromosome 9 orphons, were excluded from the earlier analysis of 587 of the donors. A cluster of highly shared sequence variants was judged likely to represent a technical artifact of the sequencing pipeline. Most TCR sequences were observed very rarely across donors, whereas some public TCRs were present in many individuals. Compared with equally common non-associated chains, HLA-associated TCR beta chains in a later analysis were more clonally expanded and had lower generation probabilities. Immune exposure information for the cohort was limited to CMV serostatus. Only TCR beta chains were sequenced in this cohort, and the absence of alpha or paired-chain data limited detectable features. A few of the identified cytomegalovirus-associated TCR beta chains were confirmed in vitro to be specific for cytomegalovirus antigens. It was suggested by the authors that the approach could potentially be generalized to other disease states and immunological phenotypes. A further reported finding was that TCR beta sequences accurately predicted the HLA-A and HLA-B alleles for most subjects in the first cohort. Specific HLA alleles were associated with 15,000 to 20,000 TCR beta sequences at a false discovery rate of 0.05 in a later analysis. In the study, 150 to 200 TCR beta chains were listed as associated with cytomegalovirus. Broadly in line with IMGT annotations, most TCR beta V segments showed up in productive rearrangements about 90% or about 30% of the time in an earlier analysis of 450 to 600 of the donors. HLA typing was unavailable for some donors at each locus, so association tests used only the typed subset. A later genetic analysis reported fewer N-insertions in productive TCRs among donors in an Asian-associated ancestry cluster than the roughly 700-donor mean. Linkage disequilibrium might explain the correlated functional status among segregating V segments, but an unknown experimental factor could not be ruled out. When HLA alleles, especially DR and DQ, strongly co-occurred, TCR associations were difficult to assign to individual alleles.

The cohort comprised 670 or so healthy bone marrow donors. Cohort members were all nominally healthy when sampled, although unrecorded immune exposures were likely present. The donor tested CMV seronegative and was one of the 352 seronegative cohort members. Each donor provided a peripheral blood sample, and peripheral blood mononuclear cells were used for TCR beta sequencing. The Qiagen DNeasy Blood Extraction Kit was used to extract genomic DNA from the blood cell samples. To prepare the library, the immunoSEQ multiplex PCR assay was applied. For the multiplex PCR, a mixture combining 60 forward primers for TCR Vbeta segments and 13 reverse primers for TCR Jbeta segments was used. The CDR3 region of rearranged TCR beta genes was amplified from genomic DNA with a multiplex PCR assay. On the Illumina HiSeq System, the amplified TCR beta libraries were sequenced as 87-base-pair reads. The paper's processing steps were these. Across the 700 or so repertoires, a later analysis counted tens of millions of unique TCR beta chains, roughly 11 million of which were shared by at least two donors. A nearest-neighbor algorithm error-corrected the raw reads and collapsed the reads into unique sequences, merging closely related sequences to remove PCR and sequencing errors. CDR3 sequences were aligned to IMGT reference sequences to assign V, D and J gene segments. For a sequence to be retained, at least a six-nucleotide match to both a V gene segment and a J gene segment was required. Rearrangements were called productive when the CDR3 lacked stop codons and stayed in frame with V and J; all others were non-productive. CDR3 was defined according to IMGT convention as the region running from the second conserved V-encoded cysteine to the conserved J-encoded phenylalanine. In an earlier analysis of just under 600 of the donors, sequences lacking an unambiguous match to a single V gene segment were excluded. In an earlier analysis of several hundred of the donors, V segments were called functional above 56.7% productive rearrangements and were called segregating when the between-donor standard deviation exceeded 5%. A statistical classification framework was built for diagnosing cytomegalovirus status from the catalog of TCR beta chain sequences. V and J gene assignment, in a later analysis, came from comparing TCR nucleotide sequences with IMGT/GENE-DB human TR gene sequences. Using the TCRdist pipeline, a later analysis assigned CDR3 sequences along with most-parsimonious VDJ recombination scenarios. A later analysis defined each TCR beta chain by its CDR3 amino acid sequence plus V-gene family, and excluded reads lacking a unique V-gene family. In a later analysis, approximately 640 highly shared, low-generation-probability nucleotide sequences were removed to address suspected cross-contamination and a sequencing artifact. For each public chain, a later analysis derived a clonal expansion index from normalized ranks of inferred template counts within each repertoire. A later analysis computed generation probabilities with a VDJ recombination model fitted to out-of-frame rearrangements, and checked the results against IGoR. In a later analysis, TCR-TCR, TCR-HLA and TCR-CMV co-occurrence was scored with hypergeometric tests, and a repertoire-size bias correction was applied to TCR pairs. In a later analysis, false discovery rates were estimated by permuting HLA or CMV assignments 20 times. In a later analysis, co-occurring TCRs were grouped with DBSCAN, and TCRdist sequence similarity was added when clustering was performed within HLA-allele-positive subsets. Repertoires with fewer than 30,000 or more than 120,000 public chains were left out of co-occurrence clustering, as were a handful of repertoires with anomalous nucleotide sharing. In TCRdb, the immuneACCESS table is reduced to in-frame sequences with V and J assigned. These tables do not hold every clone; where another copy was compared, an unresolved V gene accounts for under half, and the others remain unexplained. V and J calls plus clone size are reproduced from that table; the DNA served to infer D and trimming. A total of under 200,000 clones appear in this sample, almost 80% of them only once. The ten largest account for about 1.3% of the sample.

This clone was counted between two and nine times. Its cognate antigen has yet to be identified. Base qualities are not provided; no much larger clone lies one nucleotide away. Sequenced sample: PBMCs. The sequence was obtained from a man aged 25 to 40 in good health and CMV-seronegative.

The CDR3 protein: CASRIGGVGTEAFF. The nucleotides are TGTGCCAGCAGGATAGGGGGCGTGGGGACTGAAGCTTTCTTT. The rearrangement joined TRBV28 to TRBJ1-1, and TRBD1 matches 7 of the central bases. CDR1 is given as MDHEN and CDR2 as SYDVKM, both from the germline V gene. From V the trimming removes 6 bases and from J it removes 5 bases, while the gene matches leave 9 bases of the junction unaccounted for. CDR3 length: 14 amino acids, cysteine to phenylalanine. Left in the record is the CDR3 DNA by itself, 42 bases read in frame from the first base.